This is a list of T cell receptor beta chains from one sample in a study of blood T cell repertoires in COVID-19. Using immunoSEQ multiplex PCR, the repertoire was profiled, and TCRdb retains in-frame clones only, with some absent. The sample includes fewer than 120,000 clones, almost 80% of them seen just once. Material: peripheral blood. These receptors were taken from a woman of 80 years or more with active or convalescent COVID-19. Both conserved end residues are part of each CDR3. Each record gives: CDR3 protein, CDR3 length, clone size, V gene. The listing skips clone size in some rows; elsewhere it reads once, few, many or a size class.

CDR3 protein: CASRQEFAQFF
CDR3 length: 11
clone size: NA
V gene: TRBV2

CDR3 protein: CASSRALQETQYF
CDR3 length: 13
clone size: few
V gene: TRBV14

CDR3 protein: CSASTSGRVGYNEQFF
CDR3 length: 16
clone size: NA
V gene: TRBV20-1

CDR3 protein: CASSGNTNTGELFF
CDR3 length: 14
clone size: NA
V gene: TRBV2

CDR3 protein: CATLAGGFGETQYF
CDR3 length: 14
clone size: NA
V gene: TRBV15

CDR3 protein: CASTPASLRTSGHTGELFF
CDR3 length: 19
clone size: NA
V gene: TRBV9

CDR3 protein: CASSSGASYEQYF
CDR3 length: 13
clone size: NA
V gene: TRBV7-9

CDR3 protein: CAIGREQKETQYF
CDR3 length: 13
clone size: NA
V gene: TRBV10-3

CDR3 protein: CASSVAGRQETQYF
CDR3 length: 14
clone size: NA
V gene: TRBV9

CDR3 protein: CASSPGVYGNQPQHF
CDR3 length: 15
clone size: NA
V gene: TRBV19

CDR3 protein: CASSLAQETQYF
CDR3 length: 12
clone size: NA
V gene: TRBV11-2

CDR3 protein: CASSSGHSYEQYF
CDR3 length: 13
clone size: few
V gene: TRBV11-2

CDR3 protein: CASSRLQLTSYNEQFF
CDR3 length: 16
clone size: few
V gene: TRBV4-1

CDR3 protein: CASADRNSYNSPLHF
CDR3 length: 15
clone size: NA
V gene: TRBV19

CDR3 protein: CASSQDRVVTEAFF
CDR3 length: 14
clone size: NA
V gene: TRBV4-3

CDR3 protein: CASSSGIFYNEQFF
CDR3 length: 14
clone size: NA
V gene: TRBV19

CDR3 protein: CASSPLQGSGNTIYF
CDR3 length: 15
clone size: NA
V gene: TRBV5-1

CDR3 protein: CASSFGPSSPQHF
CDR3 length: 13
clone size: NA
V gene: TRBV12-3/TRBV12-4

CDR3 protein: CASSHRQALRIYGYTF
CDR3 length: 16
clone size: NA
V gene: TRBV6-2/TRBV6-3

CDR3 protein: CASSFWQGSGYTF
CDR3 length: 13
clone size: NA
V gene: TRBV28

CDR3 protein: CASSHTSGPQETQYF
CDR3 length: 15
clone size: NA
V gene: TRBV4-2

CDR3 protein: CAWRREQETQYF
CDR3 length: 12
clone size: NA
V gene: TRBV30

CDR3 protein: CATSRDREGNQPQHF
CDR3 length: 15
clone size: NA
V gene: TRBV15

CDR3 protein: CASSLGRGYEQFF
CDR3 length: 13
clone size: few
V gene: TRBV7-9